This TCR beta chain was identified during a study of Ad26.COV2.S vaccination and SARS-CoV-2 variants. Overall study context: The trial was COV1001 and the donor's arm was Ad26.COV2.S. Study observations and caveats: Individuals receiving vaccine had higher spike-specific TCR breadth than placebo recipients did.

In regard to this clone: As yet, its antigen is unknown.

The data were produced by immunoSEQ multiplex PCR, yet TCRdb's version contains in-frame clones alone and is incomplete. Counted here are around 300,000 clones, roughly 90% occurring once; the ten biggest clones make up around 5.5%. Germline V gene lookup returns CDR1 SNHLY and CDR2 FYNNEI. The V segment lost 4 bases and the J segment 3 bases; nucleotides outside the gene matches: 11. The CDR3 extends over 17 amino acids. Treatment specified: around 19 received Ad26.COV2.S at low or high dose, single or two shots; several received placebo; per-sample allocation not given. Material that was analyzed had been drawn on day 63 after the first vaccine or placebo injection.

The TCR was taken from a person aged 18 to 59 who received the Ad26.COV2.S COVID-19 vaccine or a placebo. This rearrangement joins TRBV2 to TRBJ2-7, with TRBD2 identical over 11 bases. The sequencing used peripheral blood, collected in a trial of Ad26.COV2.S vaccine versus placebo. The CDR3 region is CASSGSGLAVLFYEQYV. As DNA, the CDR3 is TGTGCCAGCAGTGGCTCGGGACTAGCGGTACTTTTCTACGAGCAGTACGTC.